The TCR beta chain described here comes from a study of cytomegalovirus exposure and HLA in healthy donors (dated by TCRdb to about 2017). The study in broad terms: According to an earlier analysis of 587 of the donors, 150 million to 200 million T cells yielded roughly 100 million unique TCR beta sequences and about 280 Gb of sequence data. Approximately 310 gigabases of sequencing data and approximately 85 million unique TCR sequences were included in an early release covering around 600 HLA-typed donors. Of the 300 to 500 genotyped donors, roughly 80% were placed in the genetic ancestry cluster associated with self-reported Caucasian donors. The study aimed to test whether signatures of past pathogen exposure could be identified by cataloging public T cell receptors. The T cell repertoires of several hundred subjects were profiled by immunosequencing and related to cytomegalovirus serostatus. Besides the first cohort of under 700 subjects, a separate validation cohort made up of 120 different subjects was used. To predict cytomegalovirus infection status, the study combined high-throughput TCR immunosequencing, statistical association of individual TCRs with disease status, and machine learning. A later analysis re-examined previously published TCR beta repertoires from over 500 donors and added high-resolution HLA genotyping to investigate patterns of TCR occurrence. The later analysis used no new phenotypic data to find candidate immune exposures, relying instead on TCR beta sequences and their occurrence across donors. An earlier analysis of some 500 of the donors applied high-throughput TCR beta sequencing to assess whether each TCR beta V gene segment acted as functional or pseudogenic. Alongside the repertoire data, information on donor age, sex, ethnicity and CMV serostatus was compiled. A later genetic analysis took genome-wide SNP genotypes for about three fifths of the roughly 670 donors and used that subset as a discovery cohort. All discovery cohort repertoires had been generated on a single sequencing platform. Both class I and class II loci were covered by HLA typing, at four-digit resolution. Typing coverage varied by locus: 629-630 donors for A, B, C, DRB1 and DQB1; roughly 520 for DQA1; about 590 for DPA1; roughly 450 for DPB1. Because of strong linkage in the cohort, 5 or 6 DR-DQ haplotypes were treated as single units for association and clustering. Among some 410 genotyped donors of the cohort, an average of around 250,000 unique TCR beta nucleotide sequences was sequenced per donor, of which about 18% were non-productive.

This clone showed up just once. Its antigen specificity is not known. No much larger clone exists at a distance of one base, and base qualities are not known. General conclusions and limits of the study: It was suggested by the authors that the approach could potentially be generalized to other disease states and immunological phenotypes. A cluster of highly shared sequence variants was judged likely to be a technical artifact of the sequencing pipeline. Assigning TCR associations to individual alleles was difficult when HLA alleles, especially DR and DQ, strongly co-occurred. The study gave a list of 150 to 200 TCR beta chains associated with cytomegalovirus. A later analysis found that HLA-associated TCR beta chains were more clonally expanded and had lower generation probabilities than equally common non-associated chains. A later analysis associated 16,951 TCR beta sequences with specific HLA alleles at a false discovery rate of 0.05. In vitro tests confirmed that a few of the cytomegalovirus-associated TCR beta chains recognize cytomegalovirus antigens. The only immune exposure information available for the cohort was CMV serostatus. In a later analysis, several top co-occurrence clusters were reported to appear linked to parvovirus B19, influenza, CMV and Epstein-Barr virus. In a later genetic analysis, a missense DCLRE1C variant was associated with V-gene and J-gene trimming of TCR beta chains, and the association was replicated in an independent cohort. Seventeen rarely observed V segments, including chromosome 9 orphons, were excluded from the earlier analysis of a few hundred of the donors because counts were too low. HLA typing was unavailable for some donors at each locus, so association tests used only the typed subset. In both the original and validation cohorts, the classifier was reported to diagnose cytomegalovirus status with high specificity and sensitivity. Most TCR sequences were observed very rarely across donors, whereas some public TCRs were present in many individuals. Correlated functional status among segregating V segments might be attributable to linkage disequilibrium, but an unknown experimental factor could not be ruled out. Roughly uniform sequencing depth across donors was assumed in presence/absence analyses, although this assumption may not hold. A later genetic analysis reported fewer N-insertions in productive TCRs among donors in an Asian-associated ancestry cluster than the roughly 690-donor mean. In an earlier analysis of about 600 of the donors, most TCR beta V segments appeared in productive rearrangements about 87% or about 30% of the time, broadly matching IMGT annotations. A later analysis found that TCR association rates varied across HLA loci, with DRB1 alleles showing the most associated TCRs and HLA-C alleles the fewest. The cohort was sequenced for TCR beta chains only, and without alpha or paired-chain data the features that could be detected were limited. According to a later analysis, most CMV-associated TCR beta chains appeared to be HLA-restricted, and the HLA associations seemed to be driven largely by CMV exposure. A further reported finding was that TCR beta sequences accurately predicted the HLA-A and HLA-B alleles for most subjects in the first cohort.

In total, approximately 700 healthy bone marrow donors made up the cohort. At the time of sampling, every cohort member was nominally healthy, though immune exposures that went unrecorded were likely present. The donor tested CMV seropositive, placing the donor among the 289 seropositive members of the cohort. A peripheral blood sample was collected from each donor, and TCR beta sequencing was performed on peripheral blood mononuclear cells. Genomic DNA was extracted from the blood cell samples with the Qiagen DNeasy Blood Extraction Kit. Library method: the immunoSEQ multiplex PCR assay. The multiplex PCR relied on a mix of 60 forward primers for TCR Vbeta segments and 13 reverse primers for TCR Jbeta segments. The CDR3 region of rearranged TCR beta genes was amplified from genomic DNA by a multiplex PCR assay. On the Illumina HiSeq System, the amplified TCR beta libraries were sequenced as 87-base-pair reads. The study's own analysis went as follows. In a later analysis, roughly 80 million unique TCR beta chains were counted across the 650 to 750 repertoires, and some 10 million of these chains were shared by at least two donors. Raw reads were error-corrected and collapsed into unique sequences by a nearest-neighbor algorithm in which closely related sequences were merged to remove PCR and sequencing errors. V, D and J gene segments were assigned by aligning CDR3 sequences to IMGT reference sequences. For a sequence to be retained, a match of at least six nucleotides to both a V gene segment and a J gene segment was required. A rearrangement was called productive if the CDR3 had no stop codons and remained in frame with V and J, and every other rearrangement was called non-productive. Following IMGT convention, CDR3 was defined as the stretch from the second conserved V-encoded cysteine up to the conserved J-encoded phenylalanine. The earlier analysis of about 570 of the donors excluded any sequence lacking an unambiguous match to a single V gene segment. In an earlier analysis of approximately 590 of the donors, V segments were called functional above 56.7% productive rearrangements and were called segregating when the between-donor standard deviation exceeded 5%. A statistical classification framework was developed to diagnose cytomegalovirus status using the catalog of TCR beta chain sequences. A later analysis assigned V and J genes by comparing TCR nucleotide sequences with IMGT/GENE-DB human TR gene sequences. A later analysis assigned CDR3 sequences and most-parsimonious VDJ recombination scenarios with the TCRdist pipeline. In a later analysis, every TCR beta chain was defined by the combination of its CDR3 amino acid sequence and its V-gene family, and reads without a unique V-gene family were dropped. To address suspected cross-contamination and a sequencing artifact, a later analysis removed several hundred highly shared, low-generation-probability nucleotide sequences. In a later analysis, a clonal expansion index was calculated for each public chain from normalized within-repertoire ranks of inferred template counts. Generation probabilities in a later analysis came from a VDJ recombination model fitted to out-of-frame rearrangements, and those results were checked against IGoR. In a later analysis, TCR-TCR, TCR-HLA and TCR-CMV co-occurrence was scored with hypergeometric tests, and a repertoire-size bias correction was applied to TCR pairs. A later analysis estimated false discovery rates by permuting HLA or CMV assignments 20 times. In a later analysis, co-occurring TCRs were grouped using DBSCAN, with TCRdist sequence similarity added in when clustering inside HLA-allele-positive subsets. Co-occurrence clustering excluded repertoires with fewer than 30,000 or more than 120,000 public chains, plus five with anomalous nucleotide sharing. TCRdb obtained this table from immuneACCESS and retained in-frame rearrangements with V and J assigned. These tables miss some clones; where compared with another copy, unresolved V genes account for less than half of the shortfall, and the remainder is unexplained. Clone size and the V and J calls come from that table; the DNA yielded D and trimming. The table for this sample lists 70,000 to 75,000 clones; around 72% of them were counted only once. Together, the top ten hold 9% to 14% of the sample.

The source is a woman aged 40 to 50 in good health and CMV-seropositive. The material sequenced was PBMCs.

The nucleotides read TGCGCCAGCAGCCGCGGGGAGGGGCAAGAGACCCAGTACTTC. Its coded protein is CASSRGEGQETQYF. The V gene is TRBV5-1 and the J gene is TRBJ2-5; TRBD2 fits 7 bases in the junction. V has 4 bases trimmed and J has 2 bases trimmed; junction bases matching no gene number 5. Spanning cysteine to phenylalanine, the CDR3 consists of 14 amino acids. The retained sequence is limited to the CDR3, 42 bases, with the frame set at the first base. CDR1 SGHRS and CDR2 YFSETQ are derived from the germline V gene.